This T cell receptor beta chain is from a study of OX40 agonist ivuxolimab in advanced cancers. Details on this clone: The antigen is unknown.

The CDR3 runs 16 residues. CDR1 is GTSNPN and CDR2 is SVGIG in the germline V gene (reference sequence). The trim removed 0 bases at V and 10 bases at J, leaving 15 bases unmatched. Using immunoSEQ multiplex PCR, the repertoire was profiled, and TCRdb retains in-frame clones only, with some absent. The sample has 150,000 to 190,000 clones, 94% seen once; the top ten hold around 0.33%. Study outcomes and limitations: Within 6 weeks, CD4+ and CD8+ blood T cells expanded clonally at 0.1 to 3.0 mg/kg. Which antigen the expanded peripheral T cells recognized is unknown. Compared with CD4+, CD8+ T cells on average had more expanded clones.

This clonotype was obtained from an adult with an advanced solid tumor such as melanoma, head and neck, liver or kidney cancer. The specimen was CD4+ or CD8+ T cells sorted from blood, collected in a trial of the OX40 agonist ivuxolimab. The rearrangement joins TRBV30 to TRBJ2-1; TRBD2 aligns across 7 bases. CDR3 coding DNA: TGTGCCTGGAGTGTATATTGGCTAGCGGAAAGAAAAGAGCAGTTCTTC. Translated: CAWSVYWLAERKEQFF. The complete variable domain, with remaining parts taken from reference TRBV30 and TRBJ2-1, reads SQTIHQWPATLVQPVGSPLSLECTVEGTSNPNLYWYRQAAGRGLQLLFYSVGIGQISSEVPQNLSASRPQDRQFILSSKKLLLSDSGFYLCAWSVYWLAERKEQFFGPGTRLTVL.